This T cell receptor (beta chain) was obtained from a study of blood T cells in healthy people across ages (dated by TCRdb to about 2015). Broadly, across the study: In model experiments, roughly one uniquely barcoded TCR beta cDNA molecule per two T cells was captured by template switching. Using the same blood draw, the study looked at two additional independent replicas of 1 million unique cDNA reads for two donors, one aged 18 to 30 and the other aged 80 or older. The donors were divided into four age groups: young (average about 16 years), middle-aged (over 35), aged (about 56) and long-lived (nearly 85). To avoid experimental bias, donors of different ages were spread randomly across the sequencing lanes. Age-related changes in TCR beta repertoire diversity were measured in the study by deep sequencing normalized with unique cDNA molecular identifiers. Here is what the overall study found, with its caveats: A strong correlation was found between observed TCR beta diversity and the percentage of naive T cells measured by flow cytometry. Estimates of total diversity based on one million sequenced T cells were regarded as lower bounds and as underestimates. Conclusive comparison of naive and antigen-experienced compartments was prevented by the profiling of bulk unsorted PBMCs. Because donor CMV infection status was unknown, age-related changes in expanded clonotypes were potentially confounded. As age increased, observed TCR beta diversity per million T cells dropped in a roughly linear way, and a significant reduction was already evident by age 40. Compared with the aged group, the long-lived group had more naive CD4+ T cells, fewer expanded clones and increased TCR diversity, a pattern suggesting age selection.

The CDR3, cysteine through phenylalanine, is 13 amino acids long. Only CDR3 DNA is held: 39 bases, read in frame from base 1. Trimming removed 8 bases from V and 3 bases from J, leaving 14 bases between the germline ends. CDR1 and CDR2 are drawn from the germline V gene (reference sequence): SGHAT, FQDESV. Donors were a few dozen systemically healthy Caucasian individuals from Russia aged 6 to 90 years. Each donor gave around 9.8 milliliters of peripheral blood, collected into EDTA-treated Vacutainer tubes. Ficoll-Paque density-gradient centrifugation was used to isolate PBMCs, with at least 7 million per sample. Trizol reagent was used to extract total RNA from the PBMCs, yielding at least 6 micrograms per sample. For every donor, flow cytometry on a PBMC aliquot measured the percentage of naive CD45RAhigh/CD27high T cells. In this sample, this clonotype turned up many times. No cognate antigen has been identified for it. The sample holds no much larger clone one base away, and base qualities are not on file.

Receptor amplification or capture employed 5' RACE. TCRdb records Illumina HiSeq 2500 as the sequencer. The second PCR ran for about 6 to 12 cycles and used a J-beta primer mix along with a sample-barcoded 5' primer. A unique molecular identifier was introduced onto each TCR beta cDNA molecule by a template-switch 5' adaptor carrying 12 random nucleotides. Each sample yielded at least 2.5 million CDR3-containing paired-end reads. The Mint cDNA synthesis kit, primed by a TRBC-specific oligonucleotide, was used to synthesize first-strand cDNA from all RNA. Following uracil-DNA glycosylase treatment, all cDNA underwent a first 18-cycle PCR with the universal primers M1SS and BC2_uni_R. The paper's processing steps were these. For normalization, 1 million high-quality reads were randomly selected from each sample, with every read carrying a distinct molecular identifier. Instead of being binned into consensus sequences, reads with shared molecular identifiers were discarded. MiTCR, run with a Q25 quality threshold and the strictest error-elimination algorithm, handled CDR3 identification, clonotype clustering and error correction. Lower-bound total TCR beta diversity was estimated with a nonparametric unseen species model using Euler transformation. In-frame beta chains were kept once TCRdb had trimmed the public reads at Q25 with fastp and called clones with MiXCR. Each CDR3 protein gets just one entry, which takes the most common genes and DNA from the rows behind it. Here the V and J calls rest on TCRdb's processing, not on the authors' analysis. This sample is represented by 1.5 million to 2 million distinct CDR3 sequences; about 28% of them were singletons. 6.5% to 8.5% of the sample rests with the top ten.

The sequenced material came from blood. The clonotype comes from a woman under 40 in good health. Rearrangement joined TRBV11-1 to TRBJ2-7; the best D guess is TRBD2, with 5 bases matching. The nucleotide sequence is given as TGTGCCAGCGGACCTGGGAGTCTCTACGAGCAGTACTTC. Translated, it gives CASGPGSLYEQYF.